A single sample gave rise to the 26 T cell receptor beta chains below, sequenced in a study of OX40 agonist ivuxolimab in advanced cancers. The repertoire was sequenced with immunoSEQ multiplex PCR; TCRdb's copy has only in-frame clones and lacks some. Seen here are just under 75,000 clones, more than 85% observed once, and the top ten hold 0.44%. The source was CD4+ or CD8+ T cells sorted from blood, collected in a trial of the OX40 agonist ivuxolimab. The receptors come from an adult with an advanced solid tumor such as melanoma, head and neck, liver or kidney cancer.

This clone was observed a single time. The chain recombines TRBV10-3 with TRBJ1-6, with D maybe TRBD1 (5 bases). Per the germline V gene, CDR1 is ENHRY and CDR2 is SYGVKD. This CDR3 is built from 19 residues. Trimming took off 0 bases at V and 0 bases at J, with 15 bases between the two ends. In DNA form, the CDR3 reads TGTGCCATCAGTGAGTCTACCGGACAATTGAGCTCCTATAATTCACCCCTCCACTTT. Its translation: CAISESTGQLSSYNSPLHF.

This chain uses TRBV2 with TRBJ2-3; 12 positions match TRBD2. CDR1 is SNHLY, CDR2 FYNNEI, per germline. V lost 5 bases, J lost 4 bases, and 4 bases stayed unmatched. The CDR3 has 15 residues. The CDR3 here is CASSRTSGNPDTQYF. The CDR3 nucleotides are TGTGCCAGCAGTCGGACTAGCGGGAACCCAGATACGCAGTATTTT. The variable domain in full, completed from reference TRBV2 and TRBJ2-3, reads EPEVTQTPSHQVTQMGQEVILRCVPISNHLYFYWYRQILGQKVEFLVSFYNNEISEKSEIFDDQFSVERPDGSNFTLKIRSTKLEDSAMYFCASSRTSGNPDTQYFGPGTRLTVL.

Comment on this clone: A junction end diverges from the germline sequence, so it may reflect a read error. Other DNA sequences in this sample translate to the same CDR3. The rearrangement joins TRBV5-1 to TRBJ2-5; D remains ambiguous. The germline CDR1 and CDR2 sequences are SGHRS and YFSETQ. The CDR3 is 12 amino acids. The CDR3 spells CASSLVQETQYF. The CDR3 DNA reads TGCGCCAGTAGCTTGGTTCAAGAGACCCAGTACTTC. Complete variable domain (other parts from reference TRBV5-1 and TRBJ2-5): KAGVTQTPRYLIKTRGQQVTLSCSPISGHRSVSWYQQTPGQGLQFLFEYFSETQRNKGNFPGRFSGRQFSNSRSEMNVSTLELGDSALYLCASSLVQETQYFGPGTRLLVL.

V usage is TRBV5-1 and J usage is TRBJ2-7; 11 bases align to TRBD2. The CDR3 is made up of 15 amino acids. V lost 5 bases to trimming and J lost 2 bases; unmatched junction nucleotides: 6. Germline V gives CDR1 SGHRS, CDR2 YFSETQ. The DNA for the CDR3 is TGCGCCAGCAGGGCCGGGACTAGCGGCACCTACGAGCAGTACTTC. Translated, it gives CASRAGTSGTYEQYF.

This chain joins TRBV7-6 and TRBJ2-7; no firm D call. The ends were cut back, 3 bases at V and 2 bases at J, with 8 bases in the middle. Germline lookup yields CDR1 SGHVS and CDR2 FNYEAQ. This CDR3 is built from 13 residues. The CDR3: CASSFDLAYEQYF. The CDR3 region has the DNA TGTGCCAGCAGCTTCGATTTAGCCTACGAGCAGTACTTC.

The CDR3 loop is CASSLPQGITGELFF. The CDR3 nucleotides are TGTGCCAGCAGCCTCCCGCAGGGCATCACCGGGGAGCTGTTTTTT. The genes are TRBV7-2 and TRBJ2-2; D perhaps matches TRBD1 (5 bases). The CDR3 has 15 amino acids. The germline gives CDR1 SGHTA, CDR2 FQGNSA. V lost 5 bases, J lost 4 bases, and 14 bases lay in between.

The chain uses TRBV5-1 and TRBJ2-7; D might be TRBD1 or TRBD2, each matching 6 bases. V was cut by 0 bases and J by 3 bases, with 16 bases left in between. The CDR3 loop spans 16 amino acids. Looked up from germline, CDR1 is SGHRS and CDR2 is YFSETQ. The CDR3 DNA sequence: TGCGCCAGCAGCTTGGCCGGCGGGACACTGAACTACGAGCAGTACTTC. The encoded protein is CASSLAGGTLNYEQYF.

CDR3 nucleotide sequence: TGCGCCAGCAGCGGAGACAGATTAAACACTGAAGCTTTCTTT. It is translated as CASSGDRLNTEAFF. The chain links TRBV5-1 to TRBJ1-1; D may be TRBD1 (5 bases). V dropped 4 bases and J dropped 2 bases, with 12 bases sitting between them. The CDR3 covers 14 residues. Germline-derived CDR1 and CDR2 are SGHRS and YFSETQ.

This clone was seen just once. The chain uses TRBV6-5 and TRBJ1-2, with 10 bases fitting TRBD1. With V trimmed by 6 bases and J by 2 bases, 6 bases remained unmatched. The CDR3 is 15 residues long. In germline, CDR1 is MNHEY, CDR2 SVGAGI. CDR3 in amino acids: CASSTGTGANYGYTF. DNA for the CDR3: TGTGCCAGCAGCACCGGGACAGGGGCAAACTATGGCTACACCTTC.

The rearrangement uses TRBV6-5 and TRBJ2-7; TRBD2 matches at 7 bases. Trimming at V came to 7 bases and at J to 3 bases, leaving 12 bases not matched to a gene. Germline V lookup: CDR1 MNHEY, CDR2 SVGAGI. The CDR3 runs to 15 residues. CDR3 DNA: TGTGCCAGCAAGACAACCGGGGCTAGCGGCTACGAGCAGTACTTC. Translated: CASKTTGASGYEQYF.

Worth noting for this clone: The conserved phenylalanine or tryptophan normally closing the CDR3 is absent here, so this likely arose from a read error. This chain connects TRBV11-2 to TRBJ2-7, with TRBD1 as a possible D gene (6 bases). Germline values: CDR1 SGHAT, CDR2 FQNNGV. Deletions cut 5 bases from V and 2 bases from J, with 19 bases between. The CDR3 sequence is 16 residues long. The CDR3 loop reads CASSREGWDIPYEQYL. Here the CDR3 DNA reads TGTGCCAGCAGCCGAGAAGGTTGGGACATACCCTACGAGCAGTACCTC.

The chain uses TRBV6-5 and TRBJ2-2, with D possibly being TRBD1 (6 bases). Germline V gene lookup returns CDR1 MNHEY and CDR2 SVGAGI. This CDR3 has 14 amino acids. The ends were cut back, 8 bases at V and 2 bases at J, with 12 bases in the middle. This CDR3 is CASCGQINTGELFF. The CDR3 DNA reads TGTGCCAGCTGTGGACAGATTAACACCGGGGAGCTGTTTTTT.

V gene TRBV6-4 combines with J gene TRBJ2-2, with D possibly TRBD1 on 6 matching bases. This CDR3 spans 14 amino acids. Trimming removed 6 bases at V and 7 bases at J, with 15 bases between. From germline, CDR1 is MRHNA and CDR2 SNTAGT. The CDR3 region is CASSRGHFSGELFF. The CDR3 bases are TGTGCCAGCAGCAGGGGACACTTCAGCGGGGAGCTGTTTTTT.

The rearrangement uses TRBV9 and TRBJ2-3, with D hard to call. The CDR3 consists of 16 residues. Germline V gene sequence: CDR1 SGDLS, CDR2 YYNGEE. The V and J ends lost 1 base and 2 bases respectively, with 14 bases between them. CDR3 sequence reads: CASSVSSSRYTDTQYF. The CDR3 nucleotides are TGTGCCAGCAGCGTAAGCTCTTCGAGATACACAGATACGCAGTATTTT.

J is TRBJ2-3 and V is TRBV6-5; 9 nucleotides line up with TRBD1. CDR1 and CDR2 (germline): MNHEY, SVGAGI. The ends lost 0 bases at V and 3 bases at J; junction bases unmatched: 4. The CDR3 has 16 amino acids. The CDR3 is CASSYSHRGPTDTQYF. In DNA form, the CDR3 reads TGTGCCAGCAGTTACTCGCACAGGGGGCCAACAGATACGCAGTATTTT.

The chain recombines TRBV9 with TRBJ2-7; D possibly corresponds to TRBD2 (5 bases). The V end was cut by 0 bases, the J end by 6 bases, with 13 bases between. Germline loops: CDR1 SGDLS, CDR2 YYNGEE. This CDR3 is built from 14 residues. This CDR3 is CASSVEATGSEQYF. DNA of the CDR3: TGTGCCAGCAGCGTAGAGGCGACGGGATCCGAGCAGTACTTC.

The V gene is TRBV29-1, the J gene TRBJ1-1; D is possibly TRBD1 (5 bases). The V gene lost 3 bases and the J gene lost 5 bases, with 13 bases spanning the gap. Germline CDR1 reads SQVTM; CDR2 reads ANQGSEA. CDR3 size: 13 residues. The DNA for the CDR3 is TGCAGCGTTGACGGGGTCGGGGGAACTGAAGCTTTCTTT. Translating gives CSVDGVGGTEAFF.

The gene calls are TRBV7-8 and TRBJ2-7; maybe TRBD2 (6 bases). CDR1 SGHVS and CDR2 FQNEAQ come from the germline V gene. Trimming cost V 1 base and J 3 bases, with 10 bases left between them. This CDR3 is built from 14 residues. This chain's CDR3 is CASSLVGGDYEQYF. The DNA of the CDR3 is TGTGCCAGCAGCTTAGTTGGAGGGGACTACGAGCAGTACTTC. Complete variable domain (other parts from reference TRBV7-8 and TRBJ2-7): GAGVSQSPRYKVAKRGQDVALRCDPISGHVSLFWYQQALGQGPEFLTYFQNEAQLDKSGLPSDRFFAERPEGSVSTLKIQRTQQEDSAVYLCASSLVGGDYEQYFGPGTRLTVT.

The chain recombines TRBV18 with TRBJ2-7; D is uncertain. Trimming left V 3 bases short and J 2 bases short, with 17 bases between. Germline values: CDR1 KGHSH, CDR2 LQKENI. The CDR3 runs to 16 residues. CDR3 loop: CASSPGQRISTYEQYF. DNA of the CDR3: TGTGCCAGCTCACCCGGCCAGAGGATATCCACCTACGAGCAGTACTTC.

The V and J genes are TRBV27 and TRBJ2-5; 7 bases are shared with TRBD2. CDR1 is MNHEY and CDR2 is SMNVEV in the germline V gene (reference sequence). This CDR3 has 12 residues. V trimming: 8 bases; J trimming: 1 base; junction bases outside the gene matches: 1. For the CDR3, the DNA is TGTGCCAGCGGGGGGGGCCAAGAGACCCAGTACTTC. Translated, it gives CASGGGQETQYF.

The CDR3 loop reads CASSERILGYTF. Here the CDR3 DNA reads TGTGCCAGCAGTGAACGGATTCTTGGCTACACCTTC. This chain joins TRBV6-1 and TRBJ1-2; D uncertain. The CDR3 has 12 amino acids. Germline V CDR1 and CDR2: MNHNS, SASEGT. Trimming took 2 bases from V and 7 from J, leaving 8 bases between them.

V gene TRBV4-1 combines with J gene TRBJ1-2; weak D call: TRBD1 (5 bases). CDR3 length: 17 amino acids. Germline loops: CDR1 MGHRA, CDR2 YSYEKL. V was shortened by 1 base and J by 6 bases, with 21 bases between the two germline ends. The CDR3 nucleotides read TGCGCCAGCAGCCAAGGCCTTGGGGGGGTTTCCCCTCATGGCTACACCTTC. This encodes CASSQGLGGVSPHGYTF.

V gene TRBV7-2 combines with J gene TRBJ2-1, with D perhaps being TRBD1 or TRBD2 (6 bases each). CDR3 length: 15 amino acids. CDR1 is SGHTA and CDR2 is FQGNSA in the germline V gene. Trimming cost V 5 bases and J 7 bases, with 18 bases left between them. This chain's CDR3 is CASSTLGGSGNEQFF. For the CDR3, the DNA is TGTGCCAGCAGCACCCTAGGGGGGTCAGGGAATGAGCAGTTCTTC.

The V call is TRBV4-1, the J call TRBJ2-7; 10 bases map to TRBD2. The V gene's germline CDR1 is MGHRA and CDR2 YSYEKL. V lost 4 bases to trimming and J lost 1 base; unmatched junction nucleotides: 4. The CDR3 runs 15 residues. The CDR3 DNA is TGCGCCAGCAGCCGTCTAGCGGGAGATTCCTACGAGCAGTACTTC. It is translated as CASSRLAGDSYEQYF.

This chain links TRBV5-1 with TRBJ2-7, with D perhaps matching TRBD1 (6 bases). Germline CDR1 and CDR2: SGHRS and YFSETQ. The CDR3 loop spans 14 amino acids. With 4 bases removed from V and 7 bases from J, the gap between germline ends came to 18 bases. CDR3 DNA: TGCGCCAGCAGCCCAGTACAGGGAACGGGGGAGCAGTACTTC. As protein: CASSPVQGTGEQYF.

This sequence joins TRBV11-2 and TRBJ2-5; D ambiguous. The CDR3 length is 12 residues. CDR1 and CDR2 from the germline V gene are SGHAT and FQNNGV. Trimming took off 6 bases at V and 5 bases at J, with 10 bases between the two ends. The CDR3 loop is CASSPVGETQYF. CDR3 DNA: TGTGCCAGCAGTCCAGTCGGGGAGACCCAGTACTTC.